The source of this TCR beta chain is a study of T cells expressing NK-cell markers. Study-level information: Among eight sequenced donors, seven carried HCMV seropositivity while one was seronegative. Findings and limits, study-wide: The study did not resolve the HCMV specificity of expanded NKG2C+ T cell clones.

CDR3 length: 14 residues. Germline V CDR1 and CDR2: SQVTM, ANQGSEA. TCRdb re-called the 5' RACE reads; one entry per CDR3 protein, DNA not given. The table counts roughly 150,000 distinct CDR3 sequences; around 20% lies in the top ten. Notes on this clonotype: What it recognizes is unknown.

The sample taken for sequencing was blood T cells: a sorted CD56 or NKG2C T cell subset, CD4+ or CD8+ T cells, or bulk PBMC T cells (not recorded which). The sequence was obtained from a man aged 18-70 years in good health. This chain connects TRBV29-1 to TRBJ2-3; the TCRdb call, TRBD1, lacks DNA for checking. The CDR3 loop is CSVVGRGRTDTQYF.